This T cell receptor (beta chain) is from a study of T cell repertoires in ileal Crohn's disease. The wider study: Patients had a median approximately 7.3-year disease duration, and under 45% were active smokers. Study observations and caveats: Endoscopic recurrence occurred in every patient whose clonality exceeded 26.8%.

Method: immunoSEQ multiplex PCR; TCRdb's copy keeps in-frame clones and lacks some. The table has approximately 27,000 clones, roughly 75% seen once; the top ten hold roughly 20%. As for this clone: Its antigen is not identified.

The CDR3 spans 14 residues. The V gene lost 3 bases and the J gene lost 5 bases, with 10 bases spanning the gap. Germline lookup yields CDR1 LGHNA and CDR2 YSLEER. This clonotype was obtained from an adult with Crohn's disease. Sequences were obtained from ileal tissue. V and J are TRBV4-3 and TRBJ2-2, with D possibly matching TRBD1 (5 bases). In DNA form, the CDR3 reads TGCGCCAGCAGCCACCTGAAGGGGACCGGGGAGCTGTTTTTT. Protein product: CASSHLKGTGELFF.